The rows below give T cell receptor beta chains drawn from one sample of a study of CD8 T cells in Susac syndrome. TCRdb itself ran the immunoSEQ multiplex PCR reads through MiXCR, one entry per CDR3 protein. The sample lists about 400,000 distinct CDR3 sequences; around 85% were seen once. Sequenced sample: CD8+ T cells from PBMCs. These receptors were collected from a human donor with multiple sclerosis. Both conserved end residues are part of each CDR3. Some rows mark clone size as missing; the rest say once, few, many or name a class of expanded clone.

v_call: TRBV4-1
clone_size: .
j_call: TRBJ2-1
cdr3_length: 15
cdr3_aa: CASSQGWGLKDEQFF

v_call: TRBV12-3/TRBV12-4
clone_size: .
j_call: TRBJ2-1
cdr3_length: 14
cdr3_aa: CASSPQDRRYEQFF

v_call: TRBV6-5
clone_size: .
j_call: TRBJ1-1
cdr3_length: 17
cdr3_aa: CASSLSGTGYLNTEAFF

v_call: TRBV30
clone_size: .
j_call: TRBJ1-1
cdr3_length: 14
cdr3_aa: CAWRSGTGDTEAFF

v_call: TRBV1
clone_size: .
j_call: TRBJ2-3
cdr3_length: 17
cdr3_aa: CTSSHAAQRGDADTQYF

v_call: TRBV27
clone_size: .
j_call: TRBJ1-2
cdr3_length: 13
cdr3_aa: CASSFGGTHGYTF

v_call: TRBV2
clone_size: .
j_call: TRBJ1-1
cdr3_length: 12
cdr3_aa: CASIYAGTEAFF

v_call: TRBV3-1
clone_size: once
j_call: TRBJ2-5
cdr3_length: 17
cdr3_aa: CASSQSLRLDATETQYF

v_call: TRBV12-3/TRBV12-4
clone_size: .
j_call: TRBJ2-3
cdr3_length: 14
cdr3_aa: CASSLTQATDTQYF

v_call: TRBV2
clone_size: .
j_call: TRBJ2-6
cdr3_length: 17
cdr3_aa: CASGVDREVSGANVLTF

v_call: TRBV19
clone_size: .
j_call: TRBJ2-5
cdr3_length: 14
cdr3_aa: CASSATVDQETQYF

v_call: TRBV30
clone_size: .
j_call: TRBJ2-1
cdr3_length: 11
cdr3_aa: CAWSASVERFF

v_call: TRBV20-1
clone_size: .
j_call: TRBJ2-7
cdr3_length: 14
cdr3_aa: CSARDDEPTYEQYF

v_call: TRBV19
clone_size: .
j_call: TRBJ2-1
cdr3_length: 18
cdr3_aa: CASSLHGLAGGAGNEQFF

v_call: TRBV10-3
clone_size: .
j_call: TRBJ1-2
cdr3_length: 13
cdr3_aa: CAISESLGYGYTF

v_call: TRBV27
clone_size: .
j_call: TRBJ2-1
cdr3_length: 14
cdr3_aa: CASSYRGPYNEQFF

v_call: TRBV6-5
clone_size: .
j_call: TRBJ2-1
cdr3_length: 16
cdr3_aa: CASSYSSGEALGEQFF

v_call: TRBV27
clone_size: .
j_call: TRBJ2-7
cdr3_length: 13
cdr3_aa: CASGAGDPYEQYF

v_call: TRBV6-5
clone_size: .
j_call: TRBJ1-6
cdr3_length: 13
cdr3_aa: CASMAGGDSPLHF

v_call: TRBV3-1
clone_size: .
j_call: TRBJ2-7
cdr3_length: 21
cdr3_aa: CASSQDSETSGRAYLIYEQYF